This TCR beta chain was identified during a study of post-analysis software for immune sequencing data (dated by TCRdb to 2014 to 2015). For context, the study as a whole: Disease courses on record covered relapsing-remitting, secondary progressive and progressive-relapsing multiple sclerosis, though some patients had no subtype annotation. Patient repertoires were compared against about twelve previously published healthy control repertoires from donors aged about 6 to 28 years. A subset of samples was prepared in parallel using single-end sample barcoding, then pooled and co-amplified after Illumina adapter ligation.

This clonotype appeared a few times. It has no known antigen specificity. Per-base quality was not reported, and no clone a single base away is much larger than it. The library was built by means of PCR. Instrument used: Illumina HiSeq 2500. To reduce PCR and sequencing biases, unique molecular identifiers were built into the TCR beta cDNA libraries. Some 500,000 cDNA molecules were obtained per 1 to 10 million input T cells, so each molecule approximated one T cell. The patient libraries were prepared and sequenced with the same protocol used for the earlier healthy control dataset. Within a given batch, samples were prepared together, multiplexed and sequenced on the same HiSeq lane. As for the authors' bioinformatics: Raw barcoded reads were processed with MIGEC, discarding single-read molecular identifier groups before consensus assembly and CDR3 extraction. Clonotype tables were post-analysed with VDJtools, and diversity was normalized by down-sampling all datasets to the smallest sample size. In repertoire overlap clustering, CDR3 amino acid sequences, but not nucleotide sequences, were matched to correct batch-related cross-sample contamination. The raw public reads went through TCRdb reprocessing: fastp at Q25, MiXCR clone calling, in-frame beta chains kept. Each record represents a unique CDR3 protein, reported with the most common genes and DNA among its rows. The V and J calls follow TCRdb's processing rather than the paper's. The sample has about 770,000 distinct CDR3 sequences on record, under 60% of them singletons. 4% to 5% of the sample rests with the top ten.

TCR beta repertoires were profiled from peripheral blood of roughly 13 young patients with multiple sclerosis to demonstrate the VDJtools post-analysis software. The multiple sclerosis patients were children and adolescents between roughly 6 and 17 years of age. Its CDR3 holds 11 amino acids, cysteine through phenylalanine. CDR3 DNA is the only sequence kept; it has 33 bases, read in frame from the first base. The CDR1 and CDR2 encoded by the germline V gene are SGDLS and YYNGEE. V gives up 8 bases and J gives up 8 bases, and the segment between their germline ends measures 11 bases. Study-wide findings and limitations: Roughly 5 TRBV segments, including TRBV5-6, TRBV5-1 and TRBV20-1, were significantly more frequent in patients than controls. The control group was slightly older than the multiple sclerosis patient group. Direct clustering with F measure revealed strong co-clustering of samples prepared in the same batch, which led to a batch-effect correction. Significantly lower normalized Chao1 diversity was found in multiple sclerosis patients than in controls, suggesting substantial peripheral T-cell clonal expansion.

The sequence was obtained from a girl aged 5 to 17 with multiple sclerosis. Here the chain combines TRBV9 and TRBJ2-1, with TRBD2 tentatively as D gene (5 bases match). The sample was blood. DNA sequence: TGTGCCAGTGGGAGCCTCGATGAGCAGTTCTTC. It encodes CASGSLDEQFF.